The 9 T cell receptor beta chains below were found in one sample sequenced in a study of read filtering for tumor transcriptome and immune sequencing. The library was built from roughly 400 ng RNA with molecular barcoded adaptors for alpha/delta and beta/gamma chains. TCRdb re-called the reads through MiXCR, storing one row per CDR3 protein. The sample yields some 38,000 distinct CDR3 sequences, 14% seen once. Sequencing input: a population of CD138-negative cells sorted from bone marrow. These receptors all come from a donor at least 40 years old with multiple myeloma.

Concerning this clonotype: A much larger clone is a single base away; this may be a read error. The V gene is TRBV7-2, the J gene TRBJ1-2, with D uncertain. Germline CDR1 SGHTA, CDR2 FQGNSA. The CDR3 spans 17 residues. V was shortened by 5 bases and J by 3 bases, with 22 bases between the two germline ends. The CDR3 reads CASSRSVGGTRDYGYTF. The CDR3 DNA follows: TGTGCCAGCAGCCGCTCCGTGGGCGGAACCCGGGACTATGGCTACACCTTC. Full variable domain (outside the CDR3, taken from reference TRBV7-2 and TRBJ1-2): GAGVSQSPSNKVTEKGKDVELRCDPISGHTALYWYRQSLGQGLEFLIYFQGNSAPDKSGLPSDRFSAERTGGSVSTLTIQRTQQEDSAVYLCASSRSVGGTRDYGYTFGSGTRLTVV.

This clonotype is labeled as medium-sized (0.01 to 0.1%). At one boundary the junction diverges from the germline segment, which might be a read error. V is TRBV5-1 and J is TRBJ2-1; TRBD2 matches at 7 bases. The CDR3 has 15 residues. The germline gives CDR1 SGHRS, CDR2 YFSETQ. In DNA form, the CDR3 reads TGTGCCAGCAGCTTCGTGTTGGGGGGGTCCGTTGAGCAGTTCTTC. This gives the protein CASSFVLGGSVEQFF.

This clonotype came up many times. V gene TRBV29-1 combines with J gene TRBJ2-7; D may be TRBD1 or TRBD2 (5 bases each). The CDR3 consists of 18 residues. V was shortened by 3 bases and J by 5 bases, with 29 bases between the two germline ends. Per the germline V gene, CDR1 is SQVTM and CDR2 is ANQGSEA. This CDR3 is CSVEGPMGDSLPPHEQYF. The CDR3 nucleotides are TGCAGCGTTGAGGGCCCGATGGGAGACAGCCTACCCCCCCACGAGCAGTACTTC.

Worth noting for this clonotype: Here the CDR3 omits its conserved ending phenylalanine or tryptophan, so a read error is the likely source. The rearrangement links TRBV15 to TRBJ2-5; no firm D call. This CDR3 region has 13 residues. V lost 0 bases and J lost 5, with 7 bases in between. Germline assignment: CDR1 LNHNV and CDR2 YYDKDF (reference sequence). CDR3: CATSREMGETQYL. DNA of the CDR3: TGTGCCACCAGCAGAGAGATGGGGGAGACCCAGTACCTC.

The chain joins TRBV20-1 to TRBJ2-5; 10 positions agree with TRBD2. The germline CDR1 and CDR2 sequences are DFQATT and SNEGSKA (reference sequence). CDR3 length: 14 amino acids. The CDR3 here is CSATLLAGKETQYF. DNA for the CDR3: TGCAGCGCGACCCTACTAGCGGGAAAGGAGACCCAGTACTTC.

V gene TRBV20-1 combines with J gene TRBJ2-1; D might be TRBD1 or TRBD2, each matching 7 bases. Germline values: CDR1 DFQATT, CDR2 SNEGSKA (reference sequence). V was cut by 0 bases and J by 9 bases, with 18 bases left in between. This CDR3 is built from 15 residues. The CDR3 here is CSARERVGRGGEQFF. CDR3 DNA: TGCAGTGCTAGAGAACGGGTCGGCAGGGGGGGTGAGCAGTTCTTC.

Ten or more counts support this clonotype. CDR3 DNA sequence: TGTGCCAGCAGCCAGGGACTAGCGGGAACCGGGGAGCTGTTTTTT. It yields the protein CASSQGLAGTGELFF. The V gene is TRBV27, the J gene TRBJ2-2, with 13 bases that match TRBD2. Looked up from germline, CDR1 is MNHEY and CDR2 is SMNVEV (reference sequence). This CDR3 comprises 15 residues. V lost 6 bases and J lost 5; bases outside the gene matches: 3.

In this sample, this clonotype turned up many times. The chain carries TRBV4-2 and TRBJ2-5, with D unclear. The V and J ends lost 0 bases and 2 bases respectively, with 7 bases between them. In germline, CDR1 is LGHNA, CDR2 YNFKEQ. The CDR3 spans 14 residues. CDR3 coding DNA: TGTGCCAGCAGCCAAGAACGGGTACAAGAGACCCAGTACTTC. The encoded protein is CASSQERVQETQYF.

There are many counts of this clonotype. The J gene is TRBJ2-3, the V gene TRBV29-1; no definite D call. Germline assignment: CDR1 SQVTM and CDR2 ANQGSEA. Trimming shortened V by 7 bases and J by 2 bases, and 16 bases separated the two germline ends. The CDR3 loop spans 14 amino acids. The CDR3 region is CSATPLGPTDTQYF. The CDR3 region has the DNA TGCAGCGCAACCCCCCTAGGCCCCACAGATACGCAGTATTTT.